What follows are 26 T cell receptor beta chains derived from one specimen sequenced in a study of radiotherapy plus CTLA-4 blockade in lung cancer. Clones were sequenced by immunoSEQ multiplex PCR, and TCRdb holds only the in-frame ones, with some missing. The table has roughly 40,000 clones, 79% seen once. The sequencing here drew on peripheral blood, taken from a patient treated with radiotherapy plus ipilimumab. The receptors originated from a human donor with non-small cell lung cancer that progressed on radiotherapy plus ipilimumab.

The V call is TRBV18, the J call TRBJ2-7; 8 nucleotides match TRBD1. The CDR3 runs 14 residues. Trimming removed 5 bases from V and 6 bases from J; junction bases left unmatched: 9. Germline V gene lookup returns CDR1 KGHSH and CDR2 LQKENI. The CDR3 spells CASSTGQGRIEQYF. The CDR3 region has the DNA TGTGCCAGCTCAACCGGACAGGGCCGGATCGAGCAGTACTTC.

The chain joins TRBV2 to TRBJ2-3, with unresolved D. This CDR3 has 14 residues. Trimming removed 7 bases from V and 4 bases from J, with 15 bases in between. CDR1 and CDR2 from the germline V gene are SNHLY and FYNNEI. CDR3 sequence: CASMVYLTPDTQYF. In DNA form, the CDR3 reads TGTGCCAGCATGGTATACCTAACCCCAGATACGCAGTATTTT.

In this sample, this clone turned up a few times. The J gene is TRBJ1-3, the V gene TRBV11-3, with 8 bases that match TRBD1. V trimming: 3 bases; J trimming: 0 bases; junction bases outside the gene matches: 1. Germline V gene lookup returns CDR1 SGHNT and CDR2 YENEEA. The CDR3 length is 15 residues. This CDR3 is CASSLDRVSGNTIYF. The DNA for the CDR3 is TGTGCCAGCAGCTTGGACAGGGTCTCTGGAAACACCATATATTTT.

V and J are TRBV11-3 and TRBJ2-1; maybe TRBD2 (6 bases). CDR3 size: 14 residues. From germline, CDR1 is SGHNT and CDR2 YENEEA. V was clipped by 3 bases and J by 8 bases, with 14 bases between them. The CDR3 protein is CASSFSTSFDEQFF. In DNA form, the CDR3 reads TGTGCCAGCAGCTTCTCGACTAGTTTCGATGAGCAGTTCTTC. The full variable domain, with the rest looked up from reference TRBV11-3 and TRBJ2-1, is EAGVVQSPRYKIIEKKQPVAFWCNPISGHNTLYWYLQNLGQGPELLIRYENEEAVDDSQLPKDRFSAERLKGVDSTLKIQPAELGDSAVYLCASSFSTSFDEQFFGPGTRLTVL.

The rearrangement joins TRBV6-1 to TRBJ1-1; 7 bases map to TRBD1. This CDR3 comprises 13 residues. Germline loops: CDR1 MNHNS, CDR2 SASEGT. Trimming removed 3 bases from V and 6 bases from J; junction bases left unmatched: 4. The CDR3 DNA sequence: TGTGCCAGCAGTGATAGACAGGGAGCTGAAGCTTTCTTT. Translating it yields CASSDRQGAEAFF.

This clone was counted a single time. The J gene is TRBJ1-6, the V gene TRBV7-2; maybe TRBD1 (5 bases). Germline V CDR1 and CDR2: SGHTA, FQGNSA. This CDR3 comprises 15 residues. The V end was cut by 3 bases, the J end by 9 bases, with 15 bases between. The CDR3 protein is CASSFRRDGSSPLHF. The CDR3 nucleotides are TGTGCCAGCAGCTTTCGCAGGGATGGCAGTTCACCCCTCCACTTT.

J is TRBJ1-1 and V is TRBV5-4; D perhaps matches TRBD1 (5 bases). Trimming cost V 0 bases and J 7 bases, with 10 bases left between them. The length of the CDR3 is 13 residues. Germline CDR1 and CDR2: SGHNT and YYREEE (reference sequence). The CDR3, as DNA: TGTGCCAGCAGCTTGGCCGGGGGGAATGAAGCTTTCTTT. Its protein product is CASSLAGGNEAFF.

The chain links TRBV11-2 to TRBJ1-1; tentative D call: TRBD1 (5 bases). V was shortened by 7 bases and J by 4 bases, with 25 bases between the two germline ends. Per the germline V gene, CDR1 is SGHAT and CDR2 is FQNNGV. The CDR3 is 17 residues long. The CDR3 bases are TGTGCCAGCACTTTAAGGGCCCCAGGGTGGGGAGGCACTGAAGCTTTCTTT. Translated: CASTLRAPGWGGTEAFF.

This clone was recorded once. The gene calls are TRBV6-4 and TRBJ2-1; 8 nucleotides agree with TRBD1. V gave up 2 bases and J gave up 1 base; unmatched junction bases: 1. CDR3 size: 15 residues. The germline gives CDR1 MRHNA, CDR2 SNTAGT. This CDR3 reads CASSDQGASYNEQFF. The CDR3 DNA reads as TGTGCCAGCAGTGACCAGGGGGCTTCCTACAATGAGCAGTTCTTC.

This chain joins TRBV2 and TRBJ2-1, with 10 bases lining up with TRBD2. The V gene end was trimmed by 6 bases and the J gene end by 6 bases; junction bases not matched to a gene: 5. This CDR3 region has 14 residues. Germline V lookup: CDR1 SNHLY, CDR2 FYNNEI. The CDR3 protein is CASRKRGGFNEQFF. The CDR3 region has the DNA TGTGCCAGCAGGAAGCGGGGGGGCTTCAATGAGCAGTTCTTC.

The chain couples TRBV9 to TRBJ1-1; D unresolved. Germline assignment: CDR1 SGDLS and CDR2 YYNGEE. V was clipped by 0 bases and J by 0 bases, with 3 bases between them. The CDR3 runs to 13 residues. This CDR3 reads CASSVDLNTEAFF. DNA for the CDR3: TGTGCCAGCAGCGTAGACTTGAACACTGAAGCTTTCTTT.

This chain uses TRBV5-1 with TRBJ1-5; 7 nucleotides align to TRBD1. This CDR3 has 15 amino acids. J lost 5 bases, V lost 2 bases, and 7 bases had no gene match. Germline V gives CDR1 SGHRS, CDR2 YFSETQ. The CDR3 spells CASSFTGASYQPQHF. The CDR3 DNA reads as TGCGCCAGCAGCTTTACAGGGGCTTCCTATCAGCCCCAGCATTTT. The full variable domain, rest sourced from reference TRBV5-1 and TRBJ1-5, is KAGVTQTPRYLIKTRGQQVTLSCSPISGHRSVSWYQQTPGQGLQFLFEYFSETQRNKGNFPGRFSGRQFSNSRSEMNVSTLELGDSALYLCASSFTGASYQPQHFGDGTRLSIL.

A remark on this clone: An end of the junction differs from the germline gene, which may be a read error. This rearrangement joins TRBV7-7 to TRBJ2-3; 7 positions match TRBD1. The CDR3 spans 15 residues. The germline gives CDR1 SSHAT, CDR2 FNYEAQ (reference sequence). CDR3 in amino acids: CASSPRGFLTDTQYF. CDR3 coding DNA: TGTGCTAGCAGCCCCAGGGGGTTCCTCACAGATACGCAGTATTTT.

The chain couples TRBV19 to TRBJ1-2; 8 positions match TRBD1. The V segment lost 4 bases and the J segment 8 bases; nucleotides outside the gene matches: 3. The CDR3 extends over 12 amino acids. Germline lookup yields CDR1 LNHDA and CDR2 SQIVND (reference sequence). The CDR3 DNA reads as TGTGCCAGTAGTACGAGACAGGGGGGCTACACCTTC. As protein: CASSTRQGGYTF.

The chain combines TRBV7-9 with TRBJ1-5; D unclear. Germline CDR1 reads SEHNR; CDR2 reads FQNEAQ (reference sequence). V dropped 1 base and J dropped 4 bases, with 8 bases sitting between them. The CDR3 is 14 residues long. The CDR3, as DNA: TGTGCCAGCAGCTTAGAAGGAGGTAATCAGCCCCAGCATTTT. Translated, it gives CASSLEGGNQPQHF.

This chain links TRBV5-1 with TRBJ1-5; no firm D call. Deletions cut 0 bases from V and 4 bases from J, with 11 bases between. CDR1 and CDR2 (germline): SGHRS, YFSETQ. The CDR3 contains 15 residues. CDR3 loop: CASSLVGDGNQPQHF. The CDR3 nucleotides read TGCGCCAGCAGCTTGGTCGGGGATGGAAATCAGCCCCAGCATTTT. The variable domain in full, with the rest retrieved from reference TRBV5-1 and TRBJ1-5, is KAGVTQTPRYLIKTRGQQVTLSCSPISGHRSVSWYQQTPGQGLQFLFEYFSETQRNKGNFPGRFSGRQFSNSRSEMNVSTLELGDSALYLCASSLVGDGNQPQHFGDGTRLSIL.

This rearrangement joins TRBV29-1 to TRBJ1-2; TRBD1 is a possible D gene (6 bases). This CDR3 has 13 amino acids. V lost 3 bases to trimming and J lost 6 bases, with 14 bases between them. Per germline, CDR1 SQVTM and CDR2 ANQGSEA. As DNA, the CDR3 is TGCAGCGTTGACCCAGGGGTGGAGGATGGCTACACCTTC. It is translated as CSVDPGVEDGYTF.

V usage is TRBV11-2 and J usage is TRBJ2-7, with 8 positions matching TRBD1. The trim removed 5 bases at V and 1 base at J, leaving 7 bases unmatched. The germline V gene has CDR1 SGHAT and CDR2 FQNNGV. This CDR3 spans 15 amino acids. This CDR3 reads CASSQGQVLSYEQYF. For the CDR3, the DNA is TGTGCCAGCAGCCAGGGACAGGTGCTTTCCTACGAGCAGTACTTC.

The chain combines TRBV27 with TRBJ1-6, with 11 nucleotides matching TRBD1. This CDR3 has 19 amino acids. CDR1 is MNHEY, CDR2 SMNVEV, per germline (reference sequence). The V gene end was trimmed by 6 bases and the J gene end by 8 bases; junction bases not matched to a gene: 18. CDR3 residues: CASSSTFGQGAGGYSPLHF. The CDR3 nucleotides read TGTGCCAGCAGCTCAACCTTCGGACAGGGGGCCGGCGGATATTCACCCCTCCACTTT.

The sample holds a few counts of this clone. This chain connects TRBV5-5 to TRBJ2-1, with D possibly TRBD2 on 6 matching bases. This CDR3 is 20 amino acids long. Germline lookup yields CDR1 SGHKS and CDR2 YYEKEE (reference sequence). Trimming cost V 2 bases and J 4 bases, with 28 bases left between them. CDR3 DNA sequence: TGTGCCAGCAGCTTCCCTCCGGGACTGACTTCTGGGAGGAGATACAATGAGCAGTTCTTC. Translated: CASSFPPGLTSGRRYNEQFF.

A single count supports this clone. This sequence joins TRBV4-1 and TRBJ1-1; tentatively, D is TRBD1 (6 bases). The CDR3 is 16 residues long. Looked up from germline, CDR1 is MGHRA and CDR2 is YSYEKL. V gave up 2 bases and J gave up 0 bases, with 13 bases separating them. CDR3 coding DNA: TGCGCCAGCAGCCAAACCAAGACAGGTATGAACACTGAAGCTTTCTTT. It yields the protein CASSQTKTGMNTEAFF.

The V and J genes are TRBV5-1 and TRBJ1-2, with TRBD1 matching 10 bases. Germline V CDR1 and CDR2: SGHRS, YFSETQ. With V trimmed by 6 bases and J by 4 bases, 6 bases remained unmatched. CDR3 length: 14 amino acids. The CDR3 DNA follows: TGCGCCAGCAACCCAGGGGACAGGGGCTATGGCTACACCTTC. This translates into CASNPGDRGYGYTF.

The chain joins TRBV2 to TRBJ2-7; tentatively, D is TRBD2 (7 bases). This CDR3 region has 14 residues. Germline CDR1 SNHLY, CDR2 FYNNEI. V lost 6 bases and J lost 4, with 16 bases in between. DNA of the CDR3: TGTGCCAGCAGGACTCGGGGGGCATTATACGAGCAGTACTTC. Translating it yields CASRTRGALYEQYF.

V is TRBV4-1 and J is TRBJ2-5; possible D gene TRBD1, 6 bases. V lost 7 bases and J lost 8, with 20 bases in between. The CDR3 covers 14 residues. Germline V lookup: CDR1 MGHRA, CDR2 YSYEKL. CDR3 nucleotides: TGCGCCAGCAAGCCTGGACAGTCCACCGACACCCAGTACTTC. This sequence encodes CASKPGQSTDTQYF.

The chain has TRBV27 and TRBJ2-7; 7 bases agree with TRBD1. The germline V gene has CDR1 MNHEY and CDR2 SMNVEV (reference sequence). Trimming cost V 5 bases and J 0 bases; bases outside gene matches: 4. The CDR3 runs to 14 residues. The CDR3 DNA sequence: TGTGCCAGCAGTAAAGGGACAGTCTCCTACGAGCAGTACTTC. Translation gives CASSKGTVSYEQYF.

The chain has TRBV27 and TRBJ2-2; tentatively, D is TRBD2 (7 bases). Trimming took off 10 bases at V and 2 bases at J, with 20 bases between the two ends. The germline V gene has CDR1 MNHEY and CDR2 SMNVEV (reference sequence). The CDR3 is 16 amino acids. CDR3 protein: CATLPGGTINTGELFF. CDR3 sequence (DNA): TGTGCCACCCTACCGGGGGGCACTATTAACACCGGGGAGCTGTTTTTT.